The following is a TCR beta chain sequence with its context. Its antigen remains unknown. This entry is derived from a study of post-analysis software for immune sequencing data. Study-level background: As for disease course, relapsing-remitting, secondary progressive and progressive-relapsing multiple sclerosis were all included. Study-level results: People with multiple sclerosis had a significantly lower normalized Chao1 diversity than controls did. Same-batch samples co-clustered strongly by F measure.

Libraries were made from TCR beta cDNA, and they carried unique molecular identifiers. The yield from roughly 1 to 10 million T cells was 500,000 or so cDNA molecules in total. TCRdb fed the PCR reads into MiXCR, producing one record per CDR3 protein. The sample has about 680,000 distinct CDR3 sequences, 55% to 70% seen once. This clonotype originated in a girl aged 2 to 10 with multiple sclerosis. The source material was blood.

CDR3 protein: CSAATSGQTYEQYF. CDR3 coding DNA: TGCAGTGCTGCGACTAGCGGCCAGACCTACGAGCAGTACTTC. The chain joins TRBV20-1 to TRBJ2-7; the match to TRBD2 covers 9 bases. V shed 5 bases, J shed 2 bases, and the junction held 7 bases outside the gene matches. The CDR3 is 14 amino acids. Germline-derived CDR1 and CDR2 are DFQATT and SNEGSKA (reference sequence).